The rows below give T cell receptor beta chains drawn from one sample of a study of T cell responses to AZD1222 COVID-19 vaccine. Clones were read by immunoSEQ multiplex PCR, and TCRdb kept only the in-frame ones, dropping some. The sample yields tens of thousands of clones, roughly 84% seen once. The specimen comprised peripheral blood, sampled on day 0 of AZD1222 vaccination. All receptors derive from an adult in good health. CDR3s include the opening cysteine and the closing phenylalanine or tryptophan. The order of the fields is J gene, V gene, CDR3 protein.

>TRBJ1-2|TRBV7-2
CASIPPGTLGQYGYTF
>TRBJ2-7|TRBV3-1/TRBV3-2
CASSPNPAGAYEQYF
>TRBJ1-2|TRBV6-6
CASSYPVNYGYTF
>TRBJ2-1|TRBV11-2
CASTGGQADYNEQFF
>TRBJ1-2|TRBV6-2/TRBV6-3
CASSYSTGTGFGTDYGYTF
>TRBJ2-1|TRBV10-3
CAISQDSSYNEQFF
>TRBJ2-6|TRBV7-8
CASNTRGAGANVLTF
>TRBJ2-1|TRBV7-3
CASSLMAGQGLNEQFF
>TRBJ1-2|TRBV7-9
CASSGDGDSFGYTF
>TRBJ2-7|TRBV6-5
CASTPQGRDEQYF
>TRBJ2-5|TRBV7-2
CASSPTTVLETQYF
>TRBJ1-3|TRBV6-5
CASSPYKGGNTIYF
>TRBJ1-1|TRBV29-1
CSVGVSGTEAFF
>TRBJ1-2|TRBV24-1
CATSEGDSYGYTF
>TRBJ1-5|TRBV6-2/TRBV6-3
CASSYRQGAQPQHF
>TRBJ1-1|TRBV6-4
CASSRQWNTEAFF